One and the same sample provided the 13 T cell receptor beta chains below, sequenced in a study of control samples from healthy donors and cancer patients. The table came from immunoSEQ multiplex PCR; TCRdb's copy has only in-frame clones and leaves some out. This sample has around 68,000 clones; under 85% occur once, and the top ten carry less than 20%. Source material: blood. Source of these receptors: a man aged 60 to 75 in good health.

The chain links TRBV6-1 to TRBJ1-6, with unresolved D. The CDR3 extends over 13 amino acids. The germline V gene encodes CDR1 MNHNS and CDR2 SASEGT. The V end lost 3 bases, the J end lost 5 bases, and 5 bases lay between the germline ends. This chain's CDR3 is CASSEVNNSPLHF. The CDR3 DNA reads as TGTGCCAGCAGTGAGGTCAATAATTCACCCCTCCACTTT.

The chain recombines TRBV9 with TRBJ2-3; tentative D call: TRBD2 (5 bases). Germline CDR1 is SGDLS and CDR2 is YYNGEE. Trimming shortened V by 3 bases and J by 2 bases, and 16 bases separated the two germline ends. The CDR3 has 16 amino acids. CDR3 amino acids: CASSAVGGGVTDTQYF. The CDR3 nucleotides read TGTGCCAGCAGCGCAGTAGGCGGAGGAGTCACAGATACGCAGTATTTT.

There are a few counts of this clone. The V and J genes are TRBV7-3 and TRBJ2-6; TRBD1 might be the D (5 bases). The V end lost 5 bases, the J end lost 2 bases, and 16 bases lay between the germline ends. This CDR3 is 17 amino acids long. The germline V gene encodes CDR1 SGHTA and CDR2 FQGTGA. The CDR3: CASSRDPPGTGANVLTF. CDR3 DNA: TGTGCCAGCAGCCGAGACCCCCCAGGGACTGGGGCCAACGTCCTGACTTTC.

The chain links TRBV7-2 to TRBJ2-1, with TRBD1 as a possible D gene (5 bases). The CDR3 covers 12 residues. V lost 8 bases to trimming and J lost 6 bases, with 11 bases between them. Germline CDR1 SGHTA, CDR2 FQGNSA. CDR3 bases: TGTGCCAGCGCCTTAGGGGCCAATGAGCAGTTCTTC. Amino acids: CASALGANEQFF.

This sequence joins TRBV4-1 and TRBJ2-1; 8 positions agree with TRBD2. Per germline, CDR1 MGHRA and CDR2 YSYEKL. The CDR3 length is 16 residues. V dropped 0 bases and J dropped 4; count of bases not matched to a gene: 5. Here the CDR3 DNA reads TGCGCCAGCAGCCAAGAATCTAGCGGGCCTTACAATGAGCAGTTCTTC. Translated, it gives CASSQESSGPYNEQFF.

V gene TRBV7-2 combines with J gene TRBJ2-5; 12 bases are shared with TRBD2. Germline V gene sequence: CDR1 SGHTA, CDR2 FQGNSA. This CDR3 has 16 amino acids. With V trimmed by 3 bases and J by 2 bases, 4 bases remained unmatched. As DNA, the CDR3 is TGTGCCAGCAGCTTGGCGACTAGCGGGGGTCAAGAGACCCAGTACTTC. It is translated as CASSLATSGGQETQYF.

J is TRBJ2-3 and V is TRBV3-1 (or the pseudogene TRBV3-2); 10 positions agree with TRBD2. Per the germline V gene, CDR1 is LGHDT and CDR2 is YNNKEL (reference sequence). CDR3 length equals 19 residues. J lost 1 base, V lost 5 bases, and 15 bases had no gene match. The CDR3 region has the DNA TGTGCCAGCAGCGGTATATCGGCTAGCGGGAGTGCCGGCACAGATACGCAGTATTTT. Protein sequence: CASSGISASGSAGTDTQYF.

This clone has only one observation. This sequence joins TRBV27 and TRBJ2-2; the match to TRBD2 covers 7 bases. The CDR3 totals 16 residues. Germline lookup yields CDR1 MNHEY and CDR2 SMNVEV (reference sequence). V trimming: 3 bases; J trimming: 6 bases; junction bases outside the gene matches: 10. CDR3 coding DNA: TGTGCCAGCAGTTTCCTTGGACTAGTCGGTCCCGGGGAGCTGTTTTTT. Translation: CASSFLGLVGPGELFF.

The rearrangement links TRBV4-1 to TRBJ1-4, with a weak D call TRBD1 (5 bases). Trimming shortened V by 3 bases and J by 1 base, and 12 bases separated the two germline ends. The germline CDR1 and CDR2 sequences are MGHRA and YSYEKL. The CDR3 runs 16 residues. The CDR3 coding sequence is TGCGCCAGCAGCCAGGGCGACAGCGTAACTAATGAAAAACTGTTTTTT. This translates into CASSQGDSVTNEKLFF.

CDR3 sequence reads: CASSQTGRGQPQHF. CDR3 DNA sequence: TGTGCCAGCAGCCAGACAGGGAGGGGTCAGCCCCAGCATTTT. The gene calls are TRBV7-9 and TRBJ1-5, with 7 positions matching TRBD1. Per germline, CDR1 SEHNR and CDR2 FQNEAQ (reference sequence). With V trimmed by 5 bases and J by 6 bases, 7 bases remained unmatched. The CDR3 length is 14 residues. Full variable domain (rest looked up from reference TRBV7-9 and TRBJ1-5): DTGVSQNPRHKITKRGQNVTFRCDPISEHNRLYWYRQTLGQGPEFLTYFQNEAQLEKSRLLSDRFSAERPKGSFSTLEIQRTEQGDSAMYLCASSQTGRGQPQHFGDGTRLSIL.

V is TRBV7-7 and J is TRBJ1-4; possible D gene TRBD1, 5 bases. With 5 bases removed from V and 8 bases from J, the gap between germline ends came to 18 bases. The CDR3 sequence is 15 residues long. Germline V CDR1 and CDR2: SSHAT, FNYEAQ (reference sequence). The CDR3 spells CASSPTSTRGEKLFF. Written as DNA, the CDR3 is TGTGCCAGCAGCCCGACATCTACCCGGGGGGAAAAACTGTTTTTT.

The genes are TRBV2 and TRBJ1-5; 7 bases are a match to TRBD1. The V gene's germline CDR1 is SNHLY and CDR2 FYNNEI. Trimming removed 4 bases from V and 5 bases from J; junction bases left unmatched: 5. This CDR3 is built from 14 residues. CDR3: CASSADRFDQPQHF. The CDR3 bases are TGTGCCAGCAGTGCGGACAGGTTCGATCAGCCCCAGCATTTT.

The chain employs TRBV12-3 or TRBV12-4 and TRBJ2-1; 9 bases are a match to TRBD1. V shed 4 bases and J 8 bases; nucleotides not matched to a gene: 3. The CDR3 extends over 13 amino acids. This CDR3 is CASSSDRGYEQFF. The CDR3, as DNA: TGTGCCAGCAGTTCGGACAGGGGATATGAGCAGTTCTTC.